This T cell receptor (beta chain) is drawn from a study of blood T cell repertoires in COVID-19. Across the study: Samples representing acute and convalescent COVID-19 were sourced from the United States, Italy and Spain. PBMCs, B-cell-depleted T cells, or T cells were the source of the cDNA or gDNA that made up the material.

CDR3 length equals 12 residues. V shed 5 bases and J shed 4 bases, with 8 bases lying between them. Per germline, CDR1 SGHTA and CDR2 FQGNSA. Original processing notes: Nucleated cell number was recorded as an estimate derived from reference gene primer amplification. Generated by immunoSEQ multiplex PCR, the TCRdb table keeps only in-frame clones and is missing some. V, J and clone size are those of that table, while D and trimming were read from the DNA. The sample has about 48,000 clones, about nine tenths seen once. This chain uses TRBV7-2 with TRBJ1-1; D is unclear. The sequence was obtained from a human donor in a cohort sampled during active COVID-19. Sequencing used peripheral blood. CDR3 amino acids: CASSPRSTEAFF. The CDR3 DNA reads TGTGCCAGCAGCCCCCGGAGCACTGAAGCTTTCTTT.